These 28 T cell receptor beta chains were all obtained from the same sample, sequenced in a study of identical twins (dated by TCRdb to 2016 to 2017). Library preparation employed 5' RACE. The sequencer was an Illumina HiSeq 2000. TCRdb reran the public reads through fastp at Q25 and MiXCR, keeping productive beta chains. One record per CDR3 amino acid sequence lists the most common genes and DNA. This sample has around 690,000 distinct CDR3 sequences in its table, and over 20% of those were observed once. In total, the top ten clones hold around 4.5% of the sample. These data also featured in a second study, about T cells expressing NK-cell markers.

The specimen sequenced was PBMCs. The receptors stem from a woman aged 18-29 years in good health.

The chain joins TRBV6-1 to TRBJ2-7; weak D call: TRBD1 (6 bases). In germline, CDR1 is MNHNS, CDR2 SASEGT. The ends were cut back, 7 bases at V and 5 bases at J, with 9 bases in the middle. The CDR3 length is 11 residues. The CDR3 spells CASMGANEQYF. The CDR3 DNA follows: TGTGCCAGCATGGGGGCAAACGAGCAGTACTTC.

The J gene is TRBJ2-1, the V gene TRBV3-1; D is possibly TRBD2 (5 bases). V was pared by 1 base and J by 6 bases, with 7 bases between. The V gene's germline CDR1 is LGHDT and CDR2 YNNKEL (reference sequence). This CDR3 is 13 amino acids long. CDR3 sequence reads: CASSQGGVNEQFF. CDR3 coding DNA: TGTGCCAGCAGCCAAGGGGGAGTCAATGAGCAGTTCTTC.

The chain combines TRBV9 with TRBJ2-7; D gene unclear. Trimming pared 0 bases from V and 3 bases from J, leaving 13 bases between. Germline values: CDR1 SGDLS, CDR2 YYNGEE. CDR3 length: 15 amino acids. CDR3 in amino acids: CASSVEGSWFYEQYF. The CDR3 nucleotides read TGTGCCAGCAGCGTAGAGGGCTCCTGGTTCTACGAGCAGTACTTC.

This clonotype was seen many times. The chain carries TRBV4-2 and TRBJ2-7; maybe TRBD1 (6 bases). Between the trimmed V and J ends, which lost 1 base and 1 base, there was a span of 8 bases. Germline V lookup: CDR1 LGHNA, CDR2 YNFKEQ. The CDR3 is 14 amino acids. CDR3 DNA: TGTGCCAGCAGCCAAGCCGGACAGTCCTACGAGCAGTACTTC. As protein: CASSQAGQSYEQYF.

This chain connects TRBV20-1 to TRBJ2-7; 7 bases are shared with TRBD1. This CDR3 is 15 amino acids long. Unmatched junction bases numbered 12, after V lost 6 bases and J lost 1 base. The V gene's germline CDR1 is DFQATT and CDR2 SNEGSKA (reference sequence). The CDR3 DNA is TGCAGTGCCCTAACAAGTCCGGGACAGTCCTACGAGCAGTACTTC. Protein product: CSALTSPGQSYEQYF.

The gene calls are TRBV7-2 and TRBJ2-3; 13 bases line up with TRBD2. The germline gives CDR1 SGHTA, CDR2 FQGNSA. The trim removed 5 bases at V and 9 bases at J, leaving 2 bases unmatched. The CDR3 consists of 13 residues. CDR3 protein: CASSTLAGGTQYF. The CDR3 coding sequence is TGTGCCAGCAGCACACTAGCGGGGGGGACGCAGTATTTT.

This clonotype was seen more than once but under ten times. The V and J genes are TRBV24-1 and TRBJ2-1, with 7 bases lining up with TRBD2. Trimming cost V 4 bases and J 11 bases; bases outside gene matches: 1. The CDR3 has 11 residues. Germline V gene sequence: CDR1 KGHDR, CDR2 SFDVKD. CDR3 nucleotide sequence: TGTGCCACCAGTGAAGGGACTAAGCAGTTCTTC. The encoded protein is CATSEGTKQFF.

The chain is built from TRBV20-1 and TRBJ2-5; D is possibly TRBD2 (7 bases). Trimming took 5 bases from V and 2 from J, leaving 18 bases between them. The CDR3 runs 15 residues. Germline V gene data show CDR1 as DFQATT and CDR2 as SNEGSKA (reference sequence). The CDR3: CSAGWGGARQETQYF. In DNA, the CDR3 is TGCAGTGCTGGCTGGGGGGGCGCGAGGCAAGAGACCCAGTACTTC.

This chain uses TRBV7-2 with TRBJ2-3, with 14 bases that match TRBD2. The CDR3 spans 16 residues. Germline CDR1 SGHTA, CDR2 FQGNSA. The J segment lost 6 bases and the V segment lost 3 bases, leaving 5 bases of the junction unmatched. In nucleotides, the CDR3 is TGTGCCAGCAGCTTCGGACTAGCGGGAGGTCGGGATACGCAGTATTTT. Protein: CASSFGLAGGRDTQYF.

The chain links TRBV6-5 to TRBJ2-7; 7 nucleotides line up with TRBD1. This CDR3 comprises 15 residues. The germline V gene encodes CDR1 MNHEY and CDR2 SVGAGI. V lost 2 bases, J lost 1 base, and 5 bases stayed unmatched. CDR3 coding DNA: TGTGCCAGCAGTTACCCGACAGGGTCATCCTACGAGCAGTACTTC. Amino acid sequence: CASSYPTGSSYEQYF.

V usage is TRBV9 and J usage is TRBJ2-7; 8 bases fit TRBD2. The length of the CDR3 is 15 residues. V lost 0 bases, J lost 4 bases, and 6 bases stayed unmatched. Germline values: CDR1 SGDLS, CDR2 YYNGEE. The CDR3 DNA follows: TGTGCCAGCAGCGTAGACGGCGGGGGGTGGTACGAGCAGTACTTC. This codes for CASSVDGGGWYEQYF.

Ten or more counts support this clonotype. This chain links TRBV12-3 or TRBV12-4 with TRBJ2-2; TRBD1 is a possible D gene (6 bases). The germline V and J ends were trimmed by 5 bases and 0 bases, with 10 bases remaining between them. The CDR3 is 15 residues long. The CDR3 DNA follows: TGTGCCAGCAGTGTCAGGGGCACGAACACCGGGGAGCTGTTTTTT. It is translated as CASSVRGTNTGELFF.

This clonotype has just a few counts. The chain has TRBV20-1 and TRBJ1-2; D is uncertain. Germline V gives CDR1 DFQATT, CDR2 SNEGSKA (reference sequence). Deletions cut 6 bases from V and 6 bases from J, with 17 bases between. This CDR3 has 13 amino acids. The CDR3 spells CSAHKDSTHGYTF. DNA for the CDR3: TGCAGTGCACACAAAGATTCAACCCATGGCTACACCTTC.

In this sample, this clonotype turned up a few times. The chain combines TRBV7-8 with TRBJ2-1; 7 nucleotides line up with TRBD2. V lost 0 bases to trimming and J lost 3 bases; unmatched junction nucleotides: 2. This CDR3 region has 15 residues. The germline V gene encodes CDR1 SGHVS and CDR2 FQNEAQ. CDR3 DNA sequence: TGTGCCAGCAGCTTAGCGAGGGACTACTACAATGAGCAGTTCTTC. Protein sequence: CASSLARDYYNEQFF.

This clonotype has only a few counts. V gene TRBV29-1 combines with J gene TRBJ1-2; tentative D call: TRBD1 (5 bases). The CDR3 sequence is 14 residues long. CDR1 and CDR2 from the germline V gene are SQVTM and ANQGSEA. Trimming shortened V by 6 bases and J by 0 bases, and 14 bases separated the two germline ends. The CDR3 region has the DNA TGCAGCGTGTTGACAGTCCGAGCTAACTATGGCTACACCTTC. It specifies CSVLTVRANYGYTF.

The sample holds a few counts of this clonotype. This chain uses TRBV29-1 with TRBJ2-1; no reliable D call. The V and J ends lost 3 bases and 5 bases respectively, with 8 bases between them. The CDR3 totals 12 residues. CDR1 SQVTM and CDR2 ANQGSEA come from the germline V gene. The CDR3 DNA is TGCAGCGTTGATGGGATAGACAATGAGCAGTTCTTC. Protein: CSVDGIDNEQFF.

In its sample, this clonotype was seen a few times. The CDR3, as DNA: TGTGCCAGCACGCAGGGGAATTGGAATTCACCCCTCCACTTT. Translation: CASTQGNWNSPLHF. The rearrangement joins TRBV12-3 or TRBV12-4 to TRBJ1-6, with D possibly TRBD1 on 6 matching bases. Trimming cost V 7 bases and J 7 bases, with 14 bases left between them. The CDR3 contains 14 residues.

This clonotype was found a few times. The chain uses TRBV7-2 and TRBJ2-1; no clear D. Germline V gene data show CDR1 as SGHTA and CDR2 as FQGNSA. The CDR3 is 15 amino acids. The V and J ends lost 6 bases and 4 bases respectively, with 16 bases between them. CDR3 bases: TGTGCCAGCAGTCCAGAACGTCGGATTTACAATGAGCAGTTCTTC. Translated, it gives CASSPERRIYNEQFF.

This clonotype was picked up a small number of times. The chain employs TRBV2 and TRBJ1-1, with unresolved D. Germline V gives CDR1 SNHLY, CDR2 FYNNEI. V was pared by 7 bases and J by 2 bases, with 14 bases between. The CDR3 contains 14 residues. CDR3 coding DNA: TGTGCCAGCACCGGTTCTAGGATAAACACTGAAGCTTTCTTT. Translating it yields CASTGSRINTEAFF.

This clonotype was observed many times. This sequence joins TRBV29-1 and TRBJ2-2; no reliable D call. The CDR3 is made up of 13 amino acids. Germline CDR1 SQVTM, CDR2 ANQGSEA. Trimming removed 5 bases from V and 2 bases from J, with 9 bases in between. Here the CDR3 DNA reads TGCAGCGTTTTGGCCAGAAACACCGGGGAGCTGTTTTTT. Amino acids: CSVLARNTGELFF.

There are a few counts of this clonotype. The chain employs TRBV6-1 and TRBJ2-1; TRBD2 aligns across 9 bases. The CDR3 totals 16 residues. V lost 6 bases and J lost 2; bases outside the gene matches: 8. Germline CDR1 reads MNHNS; CDR2 reads SASEGT. The CDR3 region has the DNA TGTGCCAGCAGCCCCAGTCCTAGCGGGGCCTACAATGAGCAGTTCTTC. Residues: CASSPSPSGAYNEQFF.

The chain joins TRBV20-1 to TRBJ2-3; 9 bases fit TRBD2. CDR1 is DFQATT, CDR2 SNEGSKA, per germline (reference sequence). V gave up 5 bases and J gave up 2 bases; unmatched junction bases: 11. The CDR3 has 16 residues. This CDR3 reads CSAGPRLAGFTDTQYF. The CDR3 DNA follows: TGCAGTGCTGGGCCGCGTCTAGCGGGATTCACAGATACGCAGTATTTT.

CDR3 nucleotides: TGCGCCAGCAGTGAGACCCCGGACAGGGTAAATGAGCAGTTCTTC. This translates into CASSETPDRVNEQFF. This rearrangement joins TRBV10-2 to TRBJ2-1, with 8 bases matching TRBD1. Germline V lookup: CDR1 WSHSY, CDR2 SAAADI. The CDR3 totals 15 residues. The junction had 7 bases not matched to a gene; V was cut back by 2 bases and J by 7 bases.

The genes are TRBV29-1 and TRBJ1-2; no clear D. Germline loops: CDR1 SQVTM, CDR2 ANQGSEA. V was clipped by 4 bases and J by 8 bases, with 5 bases between them. CDR3 length: 9 residues. This chain's CDR3 is CSVAGGYTF. The CDR3 DNA is TGCAGCGTTGCGGGGGGCTACACCTTC.

This clonotype was seen a handful of times. The chain is built from TRBV15 and TRBJ2-2; D remains unclear. The CDR3 contains 17 residues. Germline CDR1 reads LNHNV; CDR2 reads YYDKDF (reference sequence). V gave up 0 bases and J gave up 0 bases, with 11 bases separating them. CDR3 residues: CATSRDPTSSNTGELFF. For the CDR3, the DNA is TGTGCCACCAGCAGAGATCCGACGTCCTCGAACACCGGGGAGCTGTTTTTT.

As regards this clonotype: Compared with germline, one end of the junction differs, possibly owing to a read error. This chain connects TRBV7-2 to TRBJ2-7; 13 positions agree with TRBD2. Germline-derived CDR1 and CDR2 are SGHTA and FQGNSA. This CDR3 has 12 residues. CDR3 sequence: CASFQGGLAGNF. CDR3 DNA sequence: TGTGCCAGCTTCCAGGGGGGACTAGCGGGGAATTTC.

The chain recombines TRBV7-9 with TRBJ1-2; the D is unclear. CDR1 is SEHNR and CDR2 is FQNEAQ in the germline V gene (reference sequence). The CDR3 spans 11 residues. Deletions cut 7 bases from V and 8 bases from J, with 11 bases between. The CDR3 spells CASIRGGGYTF. The CDR3 nucleotides are TGTGCCAGCATTCGGGGAGGGGGCTACACCTTC.

This clonotype was seen more than once but under ten times. The chain recombines TRBV15 with TRBJ1-1; D not certain. Germline V gene lookup returns CDR1 LNHNV and CDR2 YYDKDF (reference sequence). V lost 5 bases to trimming and J lost 0 bases, with 7 bases between them. CDR3 length: 13 amino acids. The CDR3 bases are TGTGCCACCAGCCAAGATTTGAACACTGAAGCTTTCTTT. Amino acid sequence: CATSQDLNTEAFF.